Given below is one TCR beta chain in context. No antigen is known for it. These data are taken from a study of long-term antiretroviral therapy in people with HIV. Study conclusions and caveats: Documentation of ART adherence, viral resistance or therapy changes was absent. Diversity rose after ART but stayed below transplant donor controls.

The assay used was immunoSEQ (version v3.0), run at survey level. Roughly 40,000-50,000 T-cell genomes per sample were the sequencing target. Sequencing was performed with immunoSEQ multiplex PCR; in TCRdb, only in-frame clones are kept and a portion is missing. Among roughly 24,000 clones, 70% to 90% were seen once, and the ten largest hold roughly 9%. Samples held roughly 0.95-11 million cryopreserved PBMC before DNA extraction. Between the trimmed V and J ends, which lost 3 bases and 9 bases, there was a span of 15 bases. The CDR3 sequence is 14 residues long. Per the germline V gene, CDR1 is MDHEN and CDR2 is SYDVKM.

The material was unsorted PBMCs, obtained 4.8 to 5 years after starting antiretroviral therapy. The clonotype comes from a middle-aged man with HIV. The chain joins TRBV28 to TRBJ1-5; D is unresolved. The CDR3 DNA reads as TGTGCCAGCAGTTTCTTAGTGCAAGGAAGGCCCCAGCATTTT. Translating gives CASSFLVQGRPQHF. Combining the CDR3 with reference TRBV28 and TRBJ1-5 gives the whole variable domain DVKVTQSSRYLVKRTGEKVFLECVQDMDHENMFWYRQDPGLGLRLIYFSYDVKMKEKGDIPEGYSVSREKKERFSLILESASTNQTSMYLCASSFLVQGRPQHFGDGTRLSIL.